Below, one T cell receptor beta chain is given with its context. Antigen specificity is unknown. The sample comes from a study of CD8 T cells in ankylosing spondylitis. Germline V lookup: CDR1 SGHRS, CDR2 YFSETQ. This CDR3 is 15 amino acids long. Trimming took 4 bases from V and 4 from J; bases not matched to a gene: 4. Study findings and constraints: Before this, some motif variants had been reported in reactive arthritis synovial fluid and blood. Enrichment of disease-linked clones was reportedly significant in matched ankylosing spondylitis synovial fluid.

Quantitative 5'-RACE with molecular barcodes was used to make the TCR beta libraries. TCRdb reanalysed the 5' RACE reads using MiXCR and keeps one entry per CDR3 protein. The table shows around 130,000 distinct CDR3 sequences, with 7% occurring only once. The source material was blood, either unsorted or a sorted T cell fraction (not recorded which). The source of this sequence is a male donor with ankylosing spondylitis or in good health (not recorded which). The chain carries TRBV5-1 and TRBJ2-1; 11 bases agree with TRBD2. Written as DNA, the CDR3 is TGCGCCAGCAGCAATCTAGCGGGGGGATACAATGAGCAGTTCTTC. Its protein product is CASSNLAGGYNEQFF.